The clone carrying this T cell receptor beta chain has a count of ten or more. Its antigen is unidentified. The entry originates in a study of CD8 T cells in ankylosing spondylitis. Libraries for TCR beta were made by quantitative 5'-RACE with molecular barcodes. Via MiXCR, TCRdb re-called the 5' RACE reads, giving one row per CDR3 protein. The sample yields 200,000 to 250,000 distinct CDR3 sequences, 7.5% to 9.5% seen once. The V and J ends lost 3 bases and 1 base respectively, with 9 bases between them. CDR3 length equals 14 residues. The V gene's germline CDR1 is LNHDA and CDR2 SQIVND (reference sequence). Study-wide results and limits: About 8 highly homologous variants made up a TCR beta motif, and this motif appeared characteristic of ankylosing spondylitis blood. Certain motif variants had earlier appeared in reactive arthritis synovial fluid and blood. Clones linked to disease were reported to show significant enrichment in matched ankylosing spondylitis synovial fluid.

The rearrangement joins TRBV19 to TRBJ1-1; the D is unclear. Specimen: blood, either unsorted or a sorted T cell fraction (not recorded which). The sequence came from a female donor with ankylosing spondylitis or in good health (not recorded which). CDR3 nucleotides: TGTGCCAGTAGTATCACACCCCAGAACACTGAAGCTTTCTTT. Protein: CASSITPQNTEAFF.